The 4 T cell receptor beta chains given below trace back to one sample, sequenced in a study of cytomegalovirus exposure and HLA in healthy donors. With 60 Vbeta and 13 Jbeta primers, the PCR was carried out. Produced via immunoSEQ multiplex PCR; TCRdb's table is partial and in-frame only. The data hold about 160,000 clones, with around 74% observed a single time. The material sequenced was PBMCs. Receptor source: a woman in her thirties in good health and CMV-seronegative.

The CDR3 here is CASSAGTITDTQYF. The CDR3 coding sequence is TGCGCCAGCAGCGCCGGGACTATCACAGATACGCAGTATTTT. The genes are TRBV5-1 and TRBJ2-3; 7 bases are a match to TRBD2. Germline CDR1 and CDR2: SGHRS and YFSETQ. CDR3 length: 14 residues. J was trimmed by 2 bases and V by 4 bases; bases with no gene match: 4.

The chain uses TRBV6-4 and TRBJ2-3, with a weak D call TRBD1 (6 bases). This CDR3 is 13 amino acids long. The germline CDR1 and CDR2 sequences are MRHNA and SNTAGT. Trimming stripped 4 bases from V and 6 bases from J, with 11 bases between. The CDR3: CASSVGASDTQYF. The CDR3 DNA is TGTGCCAGCAGTGTGGGGGCATCGGATACGCAGTATTTT.

The genes are TRBV7-6 and TRBJ2-1, with 11 positions matching TRBD1. The CDR3 is 15 residues long. The germline V gene encodes CDR1 SGHVS and CDR2 FNYEAQ. Trimming cost V 1 base and J 8 bases; bases outside gene matches: 4. CDR3 protein: CASSLGGQGAYEQFF. The DNA of the CDR3 is TGTGCCAGCAGCTTAGGTGGACAGGGGGCATATGAGCAGTTCTTC.

The rearrangement joins TRBV6-1 to TRBJ2-7, with TRBD1 matching over 9 bases. Per the germline V gene, CDR1 is MNHNS and CDR2 is SASEGT. This CDR3 has 14 amino acids. Unmatched junction bases numbered 14, after V lost 5 bases and J lost 12 bases. The CDR3 DNA sequence: TGTGCCAGCAGTTTGGGACAGGGTGGTTTGGTATGGTACTTC. Protein sequence: CASSLGQGGLVWYF.